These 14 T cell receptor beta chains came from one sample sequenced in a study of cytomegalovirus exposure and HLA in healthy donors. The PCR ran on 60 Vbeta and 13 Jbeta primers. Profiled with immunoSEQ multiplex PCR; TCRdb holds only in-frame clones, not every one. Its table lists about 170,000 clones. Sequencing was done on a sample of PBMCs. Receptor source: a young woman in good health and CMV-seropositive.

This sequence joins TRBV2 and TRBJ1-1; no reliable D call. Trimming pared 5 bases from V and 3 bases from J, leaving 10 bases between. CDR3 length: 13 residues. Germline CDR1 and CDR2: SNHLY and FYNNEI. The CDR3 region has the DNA TGTGCCAGCAGTCTGGGAGTGGACACTGAAGCTTTCTTT. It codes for CASSLGVDTEAFF.

Here the CDR3 reads CASSYYYRDREYGYTF. In DNA, the CDR3 is TGTGCCAGCAGTTACTACTATCGGGACAGAGAATATGGCTACACCTTC. J is TRBJ1-2 and V is TRBV6-5, with TRBD1 identical over 7 bases. This CDR3 region has 16 residues. CDR1 is MNHEY and CDR2 is SVGAGI in the germline V gene. V lost 1 base and J lost 5; bases outside the gene matches: 10.

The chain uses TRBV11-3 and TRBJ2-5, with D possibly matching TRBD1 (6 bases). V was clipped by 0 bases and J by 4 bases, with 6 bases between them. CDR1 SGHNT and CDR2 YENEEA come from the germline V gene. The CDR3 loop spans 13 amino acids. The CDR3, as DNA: TGTGCCAGCAGCTTAGACAGGGGAGAGACCCAGTACTTC. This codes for CASSLDRGETQYF. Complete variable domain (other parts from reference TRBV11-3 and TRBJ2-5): EAGVVQSPRYKIIEKKQPVAFWCNPISGHNTLYWYLQNLGQGPELLIRYENEEAVDDSQLPKDRFSAERLKGVDSTLKIQPAELGDSAVYLCASSLDRGETQYFGPGTRLLVL.

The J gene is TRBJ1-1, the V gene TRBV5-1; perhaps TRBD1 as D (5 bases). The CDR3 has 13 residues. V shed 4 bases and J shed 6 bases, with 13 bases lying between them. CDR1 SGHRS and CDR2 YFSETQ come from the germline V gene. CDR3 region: CASSAQGIAEAFF. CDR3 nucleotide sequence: TGCGCCAGCAGCGCGCAGGGTATCGCTGAAGCTTTCTTT.

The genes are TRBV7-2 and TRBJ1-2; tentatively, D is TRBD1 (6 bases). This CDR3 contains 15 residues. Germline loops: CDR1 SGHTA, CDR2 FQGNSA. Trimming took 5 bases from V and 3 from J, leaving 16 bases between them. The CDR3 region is CASSPSWTEDYGYTF. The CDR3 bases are TGTGCCAGCAGCCCCTCCTGGACAGAAGACTATGGCTACACCTTC.

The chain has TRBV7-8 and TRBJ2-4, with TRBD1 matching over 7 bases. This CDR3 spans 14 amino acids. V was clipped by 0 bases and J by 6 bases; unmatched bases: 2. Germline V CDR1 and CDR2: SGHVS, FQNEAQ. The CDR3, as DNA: TGTGCCAGCAGCTTAGCGACAGGGTCAAACATTCAGTACTTC. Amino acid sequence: CASSLATGSNIQYF.

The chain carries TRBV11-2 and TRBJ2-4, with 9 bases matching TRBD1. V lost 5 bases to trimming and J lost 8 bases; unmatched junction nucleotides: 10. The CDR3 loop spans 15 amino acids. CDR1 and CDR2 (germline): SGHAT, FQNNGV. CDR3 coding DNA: TGTGCCAGCAGCCAGTTGGGACAGGGCGGATACATTCAGTACTTC. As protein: CASSQLGQGGYIQYF.

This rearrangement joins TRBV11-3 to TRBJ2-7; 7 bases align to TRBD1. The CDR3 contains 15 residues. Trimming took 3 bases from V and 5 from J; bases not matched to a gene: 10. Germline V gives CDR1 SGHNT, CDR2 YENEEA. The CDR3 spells CASSFRDSVPHEQYF. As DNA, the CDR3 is TGTGCCAGCAGCTTCCGGGACAGCGTCCCCCACGAGCAGTACTTC.

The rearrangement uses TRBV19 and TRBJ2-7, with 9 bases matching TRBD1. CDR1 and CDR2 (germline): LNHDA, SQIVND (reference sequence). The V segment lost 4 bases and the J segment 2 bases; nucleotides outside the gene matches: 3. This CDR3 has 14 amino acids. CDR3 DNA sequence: TGTGCCAGTAGTACGGGACAGGGCCCCTACGAGCAGTACTTC. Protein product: CASSTGQGPYEQYF.

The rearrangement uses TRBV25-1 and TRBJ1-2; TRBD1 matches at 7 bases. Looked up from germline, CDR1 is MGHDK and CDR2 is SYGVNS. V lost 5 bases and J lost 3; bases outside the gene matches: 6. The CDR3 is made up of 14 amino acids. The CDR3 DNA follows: TGTGCCAGCAGTCACAGGGGCGGAGACTATGGCTACACCTTC. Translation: CASSHRGGDYGYTF.

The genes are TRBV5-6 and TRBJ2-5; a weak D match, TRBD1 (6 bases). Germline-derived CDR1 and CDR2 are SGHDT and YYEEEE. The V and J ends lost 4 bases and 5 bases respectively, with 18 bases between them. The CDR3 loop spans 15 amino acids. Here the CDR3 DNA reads TGTGCCAGCAGCCTGGTGGGTACAGGGATGGAGACCCAGTACTTC. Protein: CASSLVGTGMETQYF.

The CDR3 region is CASSAMGQINEQFF. The CDR3, as DNA: TGTGCCAGCAGCGCCATGGGACAGATCAATGAGCAGTTCTTC. The chain links TRBV5-8 to TRBJ2-1, with TRBD1 matching 7 bases. The V gene end was trimmed by 4 bases and the J gene end by 6 bases; junction bases not matched to a gene: 7. CDR1 is SGHTS and CDR2 is YDEGEE in the germline V gene. This CDR3 is built from 14 residues.

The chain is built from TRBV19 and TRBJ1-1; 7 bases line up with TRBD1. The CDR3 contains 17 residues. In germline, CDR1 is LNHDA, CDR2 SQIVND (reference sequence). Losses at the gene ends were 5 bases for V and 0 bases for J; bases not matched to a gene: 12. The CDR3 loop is CASSARGSLGLNTEAFF. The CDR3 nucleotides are TGTGCCAGTAGTGCCAGGGGGTCATTGGGCTTGAACACTGAAGCTTTCTTT.

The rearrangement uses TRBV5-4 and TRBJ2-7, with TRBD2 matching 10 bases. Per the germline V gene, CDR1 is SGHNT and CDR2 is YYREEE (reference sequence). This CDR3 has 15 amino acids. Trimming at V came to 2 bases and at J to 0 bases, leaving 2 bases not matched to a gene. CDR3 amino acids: CASSFSGRSSYEQYF. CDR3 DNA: TGTGCCAGCAGCTTTAGCGGGAGGAGCTCCTACGAGCAGTACTTC.